This T cell receptor (beta chain) was profiled in a study of OX40 agonist ivuxolimab in advanced cancers. For the study at large: Patients were dosed intravenously with ivuxolimab at 0.01 to 10 mg/kg every 2 weeks.

V gave up 2 bases and J gave up 6 bases, with 17 bases separating them. The CDR3 is 15 amino acids. The V gene's germline CDR1 is MDHEN and CDR2 SYDVKM. TCRdb's table, derived via immunoSEQ multiplex PCR, lists solely in-frame clones and lacks some. The sample holds about 120,000 clones, 85% to 90% seen once. V usage is TRBV28 and J usage is TRBJ2-7; possible D gene TRBD2, 5 bases. The source was CD4+ or CD8+ T cells sorted from blood, collected in a trial of the OX40 agonist ivuxolimab. The receptor comes from an adult with an advanced solid tumor such as melanoma, head and neck, liver or kidney cancer. CDR3 in amino acids: CASSLAASPGREQYF. CDR3 in DNA: TGTGCCAGCAGTTTAGCGGCTAGCCCGGGTCGCGAGCAGTACTTC.